The 26 T cell receptor beta chains given below trace back to one sample, sequenced in a study of blood T cell repertoires in COVID-19 (TCRdb year 2020). The receptor library was made with the immunoSEQ multiplex PCR assay. Not all clones reach the TCRdb copy of this immuneACCESS table, which keeps in-frame sequences only. Checked studies attribute under half of the gap to unresolved V genes and leave the rest unexplained. This sample lists hundreds of thousands of clones; around 87% were detected once. The biggest ten clones account for 1.5% of the sample. Sample: peripheral blood. These receptors were obtained from a woman aged 40 to 49 who had recovered from COVID-19.

The CDR3 sequence: CASVTRDRETREAFF. CDR3 in DNA: TGTGCTAGTGTCACCCGGGACAGGGAAACTCGGGAAGCTTTCTTT. The V call is TRBV12-5, the J call TRBJ1-1; 9 positions agree with TRBD1. The CDR3 covers 15 residues. Per germline, CDR1 LGHNT and CDR2 FRNRAP. V gave up 7 bases and J gave up 8 bases; unmatched junction bases: 14.

The rearrangement joins TRBV7-9 to TRBJ2-7; D perhaps matches TRBD2 (5 bases). The germline V and J ends were trimmed by 4 bases and 2 bases, with 15 bases remaining between them. Germline assignment: CDR1 SEHNR and CDR2 FQNEAQ (reference sequence). The CDR3 consists of 15 residues. This CDR3 is CASSSQAGSTYEQYF. CDR3 DNA sequence: TGTGCCAGCAGCTCTCAGGCGGGTTCTACCTACGAGCAGTACTTC.

V is TRBV5-1 and J is TRBJ2-1; 10 nucleotides line up with TRBD1. This CDR3 contains 14 residues. V gave up 0 bases and J gave up 7 bases; unmatched junction bases: 1. The germline CDR1 and CDR2 sequences are SGHRS and YFSETQ. The CDR3 protein is CASSLGDRGNEQFF. The CDR3 DNA sequence: TGCGCCAGCAGCTTGGGGGACAGGGGTAATGAGCAGTTCTTC.

The chain couples TRBV18 to TRBJ1-4; unclear D gene. The CDR3 length is 13 residues. Trimming took 1 base from V and 8 from J, leaving 8 bases between them. Per the germline V gene, CDR1 is KGHSH and CDR2 is LQKENI. Written as DNA, the CDR3 is TGTGCCAGCTCACCACTTGGAGGGGAAAAACTGTTTTTT. Protein: CASSPLGGEKLFF.

This chain joins TRBV7-2 and TRBJ1-1; 12 nucleotides line up with TRBD1. Losses at the gene ends were 2 bases for V and 3 bases for J; bases not matched to a gene: 7. The germline V gene encodes CDR1 SGHTA and CDR2 FQGNSA. This CDR3 spans 17 amino acids. For the CDR3, the DNA is TGTGCCAGCAGCTTATTTGGGACAGGGGGCCTCTACACTGAAGCTTTCTTT. Its translation is CASSLFGTGGLYTEAFF.

The rearrangement joins TRBV2 to TRBJ1-1; tentatively, D is TRBD1 (5 bases). V was pared by 6 bases and J by 7 bases, with 12 bases between. The CDR3 contains 12 residues. The germline V gene encodes CDR1 SNHLY and CDR2 FYNNEI. The CDR3 region has the DNA TGTGCCAGCAGCCTGGACACTGGTGAAGCTTTCTTT. It specifies CASSLDTGEAFF. Filled out from reference TRBV2 and TRBJ1-1, the complete variable domain reads EPEVTQTPSHQVTQMGQEVILRCVPISNHLYFYWYRQILGQKVEFLVSFYNNEISEKSEIFDDQFSVERPDGSNFTLKIRSTKLEDSAMYFCASSLDTGEAFFGQGTRLTVV.

The rearrangement joins TRBV11-3 to TRBJ2-7; 12 positions match TRBD2. This CDR3 has 15 amino acids. Germline loops: CDR1 SGHNT, CDR2 YENEEA. V trimming: 5 bases; J trimming: 3 bases; junction bases outside the gene matches: 5. The CDR3 DNA follows: TGTGCCAGCAGCCCAGGACTAGCGGGGAGCTACGAGCAGTACTTC. The encoded protein is CASSPGLAGSYEQYF.

The V call is TRBV6-6, the J call TRBJ1-4; D ambiguous. The CDR3 spans 15 residues. Germline V gene sequence: CDR1 MNHNY, CDR2 SVGAGI (reference sequence). Deletions cut 6 bases from V and 3 bases from J, with 14 bases between. This chain's CDR3 is CASRDKVRANEKLFF. The CDR3 nucleotides read TGTGCCAGCAGAGATAAAGTTCGAGCTAATGAAAAACTGTTTTTT.

CDR3: CASSLDSGRANEKLFF. The CDR3 DNA sequence: TGTGCCAGCAGCTTGGATTCGGGCAGGGCGAATGAAAAACTGTTTTTT. V is TRBV5-4 and J is TRBJ1-4; a weak D match, TRBD1 (5 bases). The CDR3 is 16 residues long. CDR1 and CDR2 from the germline V gene are SGHNT and YYREEE (reference sequence). V shed 0 bases and J shed 5 bases, with 14 bases lying between them.

The V gene is TRBV12-5, the J gene TRBJ1-1; D call uncertain. CDR1 and CDR2 from the germline V gene are LGHNT and FRNRAP. The CDR3 consists of 13 residues. Trimming took 3 bases from V and 2 from J, leaving 7 bases between them. DNA of the CDR3: TGTGCTAGTGGTTTTCAGGCAAACACTGAAGCTTTCTTT. Amino acids: CASGFQANTEAFF.

The chain is built from TRBV6-5 and TRBJ1-1, with D tentatively TRBD1 (5 bases). The V end was cut by 2 bases, the J end by 0 bases, with 7 bases between. The CDR3 has 14 residues. Germline CDR1 is MNHEY and CDR2 is SVGAGI. CDR3 loop: CASSYGAVNTEAFF. The CDR3, as DNA: TGTGCCAGCAGTTACGGGGCGGTGAACACTGAAGCTTTCTTT.

V gene TRBV5-8 combines with J gene TRBJ2-7, with TRBD1 identical over 9 bases. CDR1 is SGHTS and CDR2 is YDEGEE in the germline V gene. The CDR3 covers 16 residues. J gave up 5 bases and V 6 bases, and 15 bases lay outside the gene matches. This CDR3 reads CASKIGPGQGDNEQYF. The CDR3 DNA follows: TGTGCCAGCAAAATAGGTCCGGGACAGGGAGACAACGAGCAGTACTTC.

This clone was observed once. V and J are TRBV10-3 and TRBJ1-1; D possibly corresponds to TRBD1 (6 bases). The CDR3 consists of 12 residues. Germline V gene sequence: CDR1 ENHRY, CDR2 SYGVKD. The V end was cut by 9 bases, the J end by 0 bases, with 8 bases between. The CDR3 protein is CAISGVNTEAFF. Written as DNA, the CDR3 is TGTGCCATTTCAGGGGTGAACACTGAAGCTTTCTTT.

The chain combines TRBV5-1 with TRBJ2-4; D not certain. CDR3 length: 14 amino acids. Germline lookup yields CDR1 SGHRS and CDR2 YFSETQ. Between the trimmed V and J ends, which lost 2 bases and 5 bases, there was a span of 11 bases. The CDR3 nucleotides read TGCGCCAGCAGCTTCTCCGGGTCGCAAAACATTCAGTACTTC. This gives the protein CASSFSGSQNIQYF.

This clone was observed a handful of times. The chain couples TRBV4-1 to TRBJ2-7; a weak D match, TRBD2 (5 bases). Per germline, CDR1 MGHRA and CDR2 YSYEKL. Trimming took 3 bases from V and 4 from J, leaving 13 bases between them. The CDR3 contains 14 residues. CDR3 coding DNA: TGCGCCAGCAGCCACAATTACGGGGAGTACGAGCAGTACTTC. Amino acid sequence: CASSHNYGEYEQYF.

The rearrangement joins TRBV2 to TRBJ1-1, with a possible D match to TRBD1 (6 bases). V was trimmed by 4 bases and J by 10 bases, leaving 16 bases between them. The CDR3 spans 13 residues. Germline CDR1 and CDR2: SNHLY and FYNNEI. This CDR3 is CASSGQVVGRAFF. The DNA for the CDR3 is TGTGCCAGCAGTGGACAGGTGGTAGGAAGAGCTTTCTTT.

This chain links TRBV30 with TRBJ2-5, with 7 bases aligning to TRBD1. V gave up 2 bases and J gave up 4 bases; unmatched junction bases: 7. CDR1 is GTSNPN, CDR2 SVGIG, per germline (reference sequence). CDR3 length: 14 residues. The CDR3 DNA is TGTGCCTGGAGTTTCGACAGGGACAGAGAGACCCAGTACTTC. This sequence encodes CAWSFDRDRETQYF. Variable domain in full (rest from reference TRBV30 and TRBJ2-5): SQTIHQWPATLVQPVGSPLSLECTVEGTSNPNLYWYRQAAGRGLQLLFYSVGIGQISSEVPQNLSASRPQDRQFILSSKKLLLSDSGFYLCAWSFDRDRETQYFGPGTRLLVL.

The CDR3: CSATGGVTDTQYF. The CDR3 DNA reads TGCAGCGCAACAGGGGGTGTCACAGATACGCAGTATTTT. V usage is TRBV29-1 and J usage is TRBJ2-3; 8 bases match TRBD1. The germline gives CDR1 SQVTM, CDR2 ANQGSEA. The CDR3 is 13 residues long. Trimming took 7 bases from V and 2 from J; bases not matched to a gene: 5.

The V and J genes are TRBV16 and TRBJ1-1, with TRBD1 as a possible D gene (6 bases). There are 14 residues in the CDR3. V was shortened by 7 bases and J by 0 bases, with 12 bases between the two germline ends. CDR1 and CDR2 (germline): KGHSY, FQNENV. CDR3 amino acids: CASTRTGLNTEAFF. CDR3 coding DNA: TGTGCCAGCACCAGAACAGGGCTGAACACTGAAGCTTTCTTT.

V and J are TRBV7-8 and TRBJ2-2, with D perhaps matching TRBD1 (6 bases). This CDR3 is 14 amino acids long. CDR1 and CDR2 (germline): SGHVS, FQNEAQ. Trimming left V 3 bases short and J 5 bases short, with 10 bases between. CDR3 in amino acids: CASSLGARTGELFF. Here the CDR3 DNA reads TGTGCCAGCAGCTTGGGGGCCAGGACCGGGGAGCTGTTTTTT.

V is TRBV6-5 and J is TRBJ2-5; 9 positions match TRBD2. Germline V gives CDR1 MNHEY, CDR2 SVGAGI. This CDR3 has 14 amino acids. The V segment lost 2 bases and the J segment 7 bases; nucleotides outside the gene matches: 5. Written as DNA, the CDR3 is TGTGCCAGCAGTTACGGCGGGGGGGCGGTGACCCAGTACTTC. It specifies CASSYGGGAVTQYF.

This chain connects TRBV3-1 (or the pseudogene TRBV3-2) to TRBJ1-2; 9 positions agree with TRBD1. Germline V CDR1 and CDR2: LGHDT, YNNKEL (reference sequence). The J segment lost 6 bases and the V segment lost 0 bases, leaving 2 bases of the junction unmatched. The CDR3 is made up of 14 amino acids. The CDR3 is CASSQDTGGNGYTF. CDR3 nucleotide sequence: TGTGCCAGCAGCCAAGATACAGGGGGCAATGGCTACACCTTC.

V gene TRBV7-7 combines with J gene TRBJ2-1; 7 positions match TRBD2. CDR1 and CDR2 (germline): SSHAT, FNYEAQ (reference sequence). The junction had 8 bases not matched to a gene; V was cut back by 5 bases and J by 10 bases. The CDR3 has 13 residues. This CDR3 is CASSPGTTGEQFF. In nucleotides, the CDR3 is TGTGCCAGCAGCCCCGGGACTACGGGGGAGCAGTTCTTC.

A few counts support this clone. The V gene is TRBV7-8, the J gene TRBJ2-4; TRBD1 aligns across 10 bases. J gave up 1 base and V 6 bases, and 12 bases lay outside the gene matches. This CDR3 has 18 amino acids. CDR1 is SGHVS and CDR2 is FQNEAQ in the germline V gene. The DNA for the CDR3 is TGTGCCAGCAGTCCCCTAGGGGGACAGGGGACGGCCAAAAACATTCAGTACTTC. It is translated as CASSPLGGQGTAKNIQYF.

The chain is built from TRBV18 and TRBJ1-2; 7 bases are a match to TRBD1. CDR3 length: 15 amino acids. The J segment lost 7 bases and the V segment lost 3 bases, leaving 11 bases of the junction unmatched. In germline, CDR1 is KGHSH, CDR2 LQKENI. The CDR3 nucleotides are TGTGCCAGCTCACCCCCTCAAAACAGGGGAATTGGCTACACCTTC. Protein sequence: CASSPPQNRGIGYTF.

CDR3 region: CASSLTVNTEAFF. The CDR3 coding sequence is TGTGCCAGCAGTTTGACAGTGAACACTGAAGCTTTCTTT. The V and J genes are TRBV12-3 or TRBV12-4 and TRBJ1-1, with TRBD1 as a possible D gene (5 bases). This CDR3 spans 13 amino acids. Trimming left V 3 bases short and J 0 bases short, with 5 bases between.